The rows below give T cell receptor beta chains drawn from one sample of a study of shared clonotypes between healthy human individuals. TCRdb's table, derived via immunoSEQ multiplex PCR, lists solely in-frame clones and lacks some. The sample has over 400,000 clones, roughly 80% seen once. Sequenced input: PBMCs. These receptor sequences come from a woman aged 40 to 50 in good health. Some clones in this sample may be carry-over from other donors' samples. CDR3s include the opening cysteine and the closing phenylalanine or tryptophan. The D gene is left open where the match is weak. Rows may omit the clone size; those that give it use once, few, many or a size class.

cdr3_aa: CASSQGRDESYEQYF
cdr3_nt: TGTGCCAGCTCCCAGGGGCGGGATGAGTCCTACGAGCAGTACTTC
clone_size: .
d_call: .
v_call: TRBV7-9
j_call: TRBJ2-7

cdr3_aa: CASKPRSRADGYTF
cdr3_nt: TGTGCCAGCAAACCTAGATCGAGGGCTGATGGCTACACCTTC
clone_size: .
d_call: .
v_call: TRBV2
j_call: TRBJ1-2

cdr3_aa: CSVVGGGELFF
cdr3_nt: TGCAGCGTCGTGGGGGGCGGGGAGCTGTTTTTT
clone_size: once
d_call: .
v_call: TRBV29-1
j_call: TRBJ2-2

cdr3_aa: CASSPGGETQYF
cdr3_nt: TGTGCCAGTAGCCCCGGGGGGGAGACCCAGTACTTC
clone_size: .
d_call: TRBD2
v_call: TRBV19
j_call: TRBJ2-5

cdr3_aa: CASSAAFTGELFF
cdr3_nt: TGTGCCAGCAGCGCAGCCTTCACCGGGGAGCTGTTTTTT
clone_size: .
d_call: .
v_call: TRBV9
j_call: TRBJ2-2

cdr3_aa: CASSRPPLAGGNEQFF
cdr3_nt: TGTGCCAGCAGCCGCCCCCCCCTAGCGGGAGGCAATGAGCAGTTCTTC
clone_size: .
d_call: TRBD2
v_call: TRBV4-2
j_call: TRBJ2-1

cdr3_aa: CASSLEPGDSYEQYF
cdr3_nt: TGTGCCAGCAGCTTAGAGCCGGGGGACTCCTACGAGCAGTACTTC
clone_size: .
d_call: .
v_call: TRBV11-2
j_call: TRBJ2-7

cdr3_aa: CAISESPDGPQHF
cdr3_nt: TGTGCCATCAGTGAGTCGCCAGACGGGCCCCAGCATTTT
clone_size: .
d_call: .
v_call: TRBV10-3
j_call: TRBJ1-5

cdr3_aa: CASSYLGQGYF
cdr3_nt: TGTGCCAGCAGTTACTTGGGACAGGGGTACTTC
clone_size: .
d_call: TRBD1
v_call: TRBV6-5
j_call: TRBJ2-7

cdr3_aa: CASSPGGVTGELFF
cdr3_nt: TGTGCCAGCAGCCCGGGGGGGGTGACCGGGGAGCTGTTTTTT
clone_size: .
d_call: TRBD2
v_call: TRBV6-6
j_call: TRBJ2-2

cdr3_aa: CASSESAILNTGELFF
cdr3_nt: TGTGCCAGCAGTGAGTCCGCAATACTAAACACCGGGGAGCTGTTTTTT
clone_size: .
d_call: .
v_call: TRBV2
j_call: TRBJ2-2

cdr3_aa: CASSFRTGNQPQHF
cdr3_nt: TGTGCCAGCAGTTTTAGGACAGGGAATCAGCCCCAGCATTTT
clone_size: .
d_call: TRBD1
v_call: TRBV28
j_call: TRBJ1-5

cdr3_aa: CASSFTGSGGIEQFF
cdr3_nt: TGTGCCAGCAGCTTTACGGGATCAGGGGGAATTGAGCAGTTCTTC
clone_size: .
d_call: TRBD1
v_call: TRBV7-9
j_call: TRBJ2-1

cdr3_aa: CTSRAGGPRDTQYF
cdr3_nt: TGTACCAGCAGGGCGGGAGGCCCACGGGATACGCAGTATTTT
clone_size: .
d_call: TRBD2
v_call: TRBV7-9
j_call: TRBJ2-3

cdr3_aa: CASSPRGRGDYEQYF
cdr3_nt: TGTGCCAGCTCACCCCGGGGCCGGGGTGACTACGAGCAGTACTTC
clone_size: .
d_call: .
v_call: TRBV18
j_call: TRBJ2-7

cdr3_aa: CASSLIEIAGNYGYTF
cdr3_nt: TGTGCCAGCAGCTTAATCGAGATTGCCGGAAACTATGGCTACACCTTC
clone_size: once
d_call: .
v_call: TRBV7-2
j_call: TRBJ1-2

cdr3_aa: CASSLPSQGNEQYF
cdr3_nt: TGTGCCAGCAGCTTACCCTCCCAGGGAAACGAGCAGTACTTC
clone_size: .
d_call: .
v_call: TRBV7-6
j_call: TRBJ2-7

cdr3_aa: CAISSGTSSYEQYF
cdr3_nt: TGTGCCATCAGCTCCGGGACCAGCTCCTACGAGCAGTACTTC
clone_size: .
d_call: .
v_call: TRBV10-3
j_call: TRBJ2-7

cdr3_aa: CASSPGTSGSISNEQFF
cdr3_nt: TGTGCCAGCAGCCCAGGGACTAGCGGGAGTATTAGCAATGAGCAGTTCTTC
clone_size: .
d_call: TRBD2
v_call: TRBV11-3
j_call: TRBJ2-1

cdr3_aa: CASSDPPMTEAFF
cdr3_nt: TGTGCCAGCAGTGACCCCCCAATGACTGAAGCTTTCTTT
clone_size: few
d_call: .
v_call: TRBV2
j_call: TRBJ1-1

cdr3_aa: CASSPRTSGMRGELFF
cdr3_nt: TGTGCCAGTAGTCCCCGGACTAGCGGGATGAGGGGGGAGCTGTTTTTT
clone_size: .
d_call: TRBD2
v_call: TRBV19
j_call: TRBJ2-2

cdr3_aa: CASRTQGAEDEKLFF
cdr3_nt: TGTGCCAGTAGGACCCAGGGTGCGGAGGATGAAAAACTGTTTTTT
clone_size: .
d_call: .
v_call: TRBV19
j_call: TRBJ1-4

cdr3_aa: CAWTRQNYEQYF
cdr3_nt: TGTGCCTGGACGAGACAAAACTACGAGCAGTACTTC
clone_size: .
d_call: .
v_call: TRBV30
j_call: TRBJ2-7

cdr3_aa: CASSVDEGEKLFF
cdr3_nt: TGTGCCAGCAGCGTAGATGAAGGTGAAAAACTGTTTTTT
clone_size: .
d_call: .
v_call: TRBV9
j_call: TRBJ1-4

cdr3_aa: CASSQIVINTEAFF
cdr3_nt: TGCGCCAGCAGCCAAATAGTAATCAACACTGAAGCTTTCTTT
clone_size: .
d_call: .
v_call: TRBV4-3
j_call: TRBJ1-1

cdr3_aa: CASSQDSGDPGELFF
cdr3_nt: TGCGCCAGCAGCCAAGATTCGGGGGATCCCGGGGAGCTGTTTTTT
clone_size: .
d_call: .
v_call: TRBV4-3
j_call: TRBJ2-2

cdr3_aa: CASSLGARGYTF
cdr3_nt: TGTGCCAGTAGTTTGGGGGCGCGGGGCTACACCTTC
clone_size: .
d_call: .
v_call: TRBV19
j_call: TRBJ1-2

cdr3_aa: CSASTRFQETQYF
cdr3_nt: TGCAGCGCCTCGACTAGGTTCCAAGAGACCCAGTACTTC
clone_size: .
d_call: .
v_call: TRBV29-1
j_call: TRBJ2-5

cdr3_aa: CAWGQGAFTGELFF
cdr3_nt: TGTGCCTGGGGACAGGGGGCGTTTACCGGGGAGCTGTTTTTT
clone_size: once
d_call: TRBD1
v_call: TRBV30
j_call: TRBJ2-2

cdr3_aa: CASTQNLMPSTDTQYF
cdr3_nt: TGTGCCAGCACCCAAAATTTGATGCCTAGCACAGATACGCAGTATTTT
clone_size: .
d_call: .
v_call: TRBV2
j_call: TRBJ2-3

cdr3_aa: CASSSAFLYEKLFF
cdr3_nt: TGTGCCAGCAGTTCCGCATTCCTGTACGAAAAACTGTTTTTT
clone_size: once
d_call: .
v_call: TRBV6-6
j_call: TRBJ1-4

cdr3_aa: CASSAGLAGFYEQYF
cdr3_nt: TGTGCCAGCAGCGCGGGACTAGCGGGATTCTACGAGCAGTACTTC
clone_size: .
d_call: TRBD2
v_call: TRBV7-2
j_call: TRBJ2-7

cdr3_aa: CASRDTGGPQETQYF
cdr3_nt: TGTGCCAGCAGGGATACAGGGGGGCCCCAAGAGACCCAGTACTTC
clone_size: .
d_call: TRBD1
v_call: TRBV2
j_call: TRBJ2-5

cdr3_aa: CASSLSTSRWNTEAFF
cdr3_nt: TGTGCCAGCAGCTTGTCGACAAGCCGGTGGAACACTGAAGCTTTCTTT
clone_size: .
d_call: .
v_call: TRBV7-9
j_call: TRBJ1-1

cdr3_aa: CAWSVTEGTDNQPQHF
cdr3_nt: TGTGCCTGGAGTGTCACAGAAGGGACAGATAATCAGCCCCAGCATTTT
clone_size: .
d_call: TRBD1
v_call: TRBV30
j_call: TRBJ1-5

cdr3_aa: CASSPRDKETQYF
cdr3_nt: TGTGCCAGCAGCCCCAGGGACAAAGAGACCCAGTACTTC
clone_size: .
d_call: .
v_call: TRBV11-3
j_call: TRBJ2-5

cdr3_aa: CASSGSSPSGELFF
cdr3_nt: TGTGCCAGCAGTGGTTCCTCCCCGTCCGGGGAGCTGTTTTTT
clone_size: .
d_call: .
v_call: TRBV6-1
j_call: TRBJ2-2

cdr3_aa: CSVLSQAGANVLTF
cdr3_nt: TGCAGCGTTCTAAGTCAGGCTGGGGCCAACGTCCTGACTTTC
clone_size: .
d_call: .
v_call: TRBV29-1
j_call: TRBJ2-6

cdr3_aa: CAWMGAYEQYF
cdr3_nt: TGTGCCTGGATGGGTGCCTACGAGCAGTACTTC
clone_size: .
d_call: .
v_call: TRBV30
j_call: TRBJ2-7

cdr3_aa: CASSTDRDRELFF
cdr3_nt: TGTGCCAGCAGCACCGACAGGGACAGGGAGCTGTTTTTT
clone_size: once
d_call: TRBD1
v_call: TRBV7-3
j_call: TRBJ2-2

cdr3_aa: CASSTGYGEEKLFF
cdr3_nt: TGTGCCAGCTCTACGGGGTACGGGGAGGAAAAACTGTTTTTT
clone_size: .
d_call: .
v_call: TRBV5-4
j_call: TRBJ1-4

cdr3_aa: CASSQDVEGAVYNEQFF
cdr3_nt: TGTGCCAGCAGCCAAGATGTTGAGGGAGCGGTCTACAATGAGCAGTTCTTC
clone_size: .
d_call: .
v_call: TRBV4-2
j_call: TRBJ2-1

cdr3_aa: CASSLDAGYGTADTQYF
cdr3_nt: TGCGCCAGCAGCTTGGATGCGGGATACGGGACCGCAGATACGCAGTATTTT
clone_size: .
d_call: .
v_call: TRBV5-1
j_call: TRBJ2-3

cdr3_aa: CASSIQSGSLEQYF
cdr3_nt: TGCGCCAGCAGCATACAGAGTGGCTCTCTCGAGCAGTACTTC
clone_size: .
d_call: .
v_call: TRBV5-1
j_call: TRBJ2-7

cdr3_aa: CSTPGQGFHTDTQYF
cdr3_nt: TGCAGCACCCCCGGACAGGGCTTTCACACAGATACGCAGTATTTT
clone_size: .
d_call: TRBD1
v_call: TRBV29-1
j_call: TRBJ2-3

cdr3_aa: CATSSAPGHMNTEAFF
cdr3_nt: TGTGCCACCAGCAGTGCTCCGGGACATATGAACACTGAAGCTTTCTTT
clone_size: .
d_call: .
v_call: TRBV15
j_call: TRBJ1-1

cdr3_aa: CASSLMGTGELFF
cdr3_nt: TGCGCCAGCAGCTTGATGGGGACCGGGGAGCTGTTTTTT
clone_size: .
d_call: .
v_call: TRBV5-1
j_call: TRBJ2-2

cdr3_aa: CASCARVSTYEQYF
cdr3_nt: TGTGCCAGCTGTGCCAGGGTTTCCACTTACGAGCAGTACTTC
clone_size: .
d_call: .
v_call: TRBV2
j_call: TRBJ2-7

cdr3_aa: CASSLEGLAGGPLGQTQYF
cdr3_nt: TGCGCCAGCAGCTTGGAGGGCCTAGCGGGAGGGCCTCTGGGGCAAACGCAGTATTTT
clone_size: .
d_call: TRBD2
v_call: TRBV5-1
j_call: TRBJ2-3

cdr3_aa: CASSLAPLAGASSYNEQFF
cdr3_nt: TGCGCCAGCAGCTTGGCCCCGCTAGCGGGGGCCAGCTCCTACAATGAGCAGTTCTTC
clone_size: .
d_call: TRBD2
v_call: TRBV5-1
j_call: TRBJ2-1

cdr3_aa: CASSFRDRGQTGELFF
cdr3_nt: TGTGCCAGCAGCTTCCGGGACAGGGGGCAAACCGGGGAGCTGTTTTTT
clone_size: .
d_call: TRBD1
v_call: TRBV11-2
j_call: TRBJ2-2

cdr3_aa: CASSYQGDQPQHF
cdr3_nt: TGTGCCAGCAGCTACCAGGGGGATCAGCCCCAGCATTTT
clone_size: .
d_call: TRBD1
v_call: TRBV6-6
j_call: TRBJ1-5

cdr3_aa: CASSVDAPTGELFF
cdr3_nt: TGTGCCAGCAGCGTCGACGCCCCGACCGGGGAGCTGTTTTTT
clone_size: .
d_call: .
v_call: TRBV6-1
j_call: TRBJ2-2